A selection of T cell receptor beta chains follows, all from one sample in a study of shared clonotypes between healthy human individuals. Generated by immunoSEQ multiplex PCR, the TCRdb table keeps only in-frame clones and is missing some. The table shows about 2.4 million clones, with roughly 93% occurring only once. Sequencing was done on a sample of naive CD4+ T cells from PBMCs. These receptors all come from a man between 18 and 29 years old in good health. Some clones in this sample may be carry-over from other donors' samples. The CDR3 runs from the conserved cysteine through the conserved F or W. D genes are given only for firm matches. Clone size, where shown, is once, few, many, or a class for clones that have expanded.

-	-	TRBV30	TRBJ2-3	TGTGCCTGGAGTCCCGGAGTGACGACGCAGTATTTT	CAWSPGVTTQYF
-	-	TRBV5-5	TRBJ2-1	TGTGCCAGCAGCCCACGGGACTCTGGCCCCCAGTTCTTC	CASSPRDSGPQFF
-	-	TRBV2	TRBJ2-3	TGTGCCAGCAGTCAGGCGGTTAGCACAGATACGCAGTATTTT	CASSQAVSTDTQYF
-	-	TRBV7-8	TRBJ2-3	TGTGCCAGCAGCTTACGGGGGCAAGATACGCAGTATTTT	CASSLRGQDTQYF
-	-	TRBV5-1	TRBJ2-7	TGCGCCAGCAGCTTATCAGGGTCCTCCTACGAGCAGTACTTC	CASSLSGSSYEQYF
-	-	TRBV9	TRBJ2-7	TGTGCCAGCAGCGTAGCCAGCCACTCCTACGAGCAGTACTTC	CASSVASHSYEQYF
-	-	TRBV5-1	TRBJ2-5	TGCGCCAGCAGCTTGCAAGGGGGCCAAGAGACCCAGTACTTC	CASSLQGGQETQYF
-	-	TRBV7-3	TRBJ2-7	TGTGCCAGCAGCTCCGGACCACAGGGCGAGCAGTACTTC	CASSSGPQGEQYF
-	-	TRBV27	TRBJ1-5	TGTGCCAAAGCAGTGGGTCAGCCCCAGCATTTT	CAKAVGQPQHF
-	-	TRBV14	TRBJ2-1	TGTGCCAGCGGGGACTGGAACAATGAGCAGTTCTTC	CASGDWNNEQFF
-	TRBD1	TRBV10-2	TRBJ2-2	TGCGCCAGCAGTGGGGTGACAGGGGTTTTGCGCGGGGAGCTGTTTTTT	CASSGVTGVLRGELFF
-	-	TRBV5-1	TRBJ2-3	TGCGCCAGCAGCTATTCGGACAGTGGCCCAGATACGCAGTATTTT	CASSYSDSGPDTQYF
-	TRBD1	TRBV5-6	TRBJ1-4	TGTGCCAGCAGCTTGGCGGGGCGGGGGACAGGGGGTGAAAAACTGTTTTTT	CASSLAGRGTGGEKLFF
-	-	TRBV9	TRBJ1-4	TGTGCCAGCAGCGTAGGGCGGCTAAATGAAAAACTGTTTTTT	CASSVGRLNEKLFF
-	-	TRBV13	TRBJ1-2	TGTGCCAGCAGCTTATCGTCCAGGGCCAACTATGGCTACACCTTC	CASSLSSRANYGYTF
-	TRBD1	TRBV6-1	TRBJ1-2	TGTGCCAGCAGCGATACAGGGGCGGGTAACTATGGCTACACCTTC	CASSDTGAGNYGYTF
-	-	TRBV5-8	TRBJ2-7	TGTGCCAGCAGCGCCTACAGTGGCCTCTACGAGCAGTACTTC	CASSAYSGLYEQYF
-	TRBD1	TRBV2	TRBJ1-5	TGTGCCAGCAGTGAGAGGACAGGATTACAGCCCCAGCATTTT	CASSERTGLQPQHF
-	TRBD2	TRBV4-1	TRBJ2-1	TGCGCCAGCAGCCAAGAGAGGATAGCGGGGATATCCTACAATGAGCAGTTCTTC	CASSQERIAGISYNEQFF
once	-	TRBV7-9	TRBJ1-5	TGTGCCAGCAGCCTCGACAGTTATCAGCCCCAGCATTTT	CASSLDSYQPQHF
once	-	TRBV29-1	TRBJ2-7	TGCAGCGTTGCGTCAGGTTCCTACGAGCAGTACTTC	CSVASGSYEQYF
-	-	TRBV27	TRBJ1-1	TGTGCCAGCAGTTTGCGGGCCACGACGGAAACTGAAGCTTTCTTT	CASSLRATTETEAFF
-	TRBD1	TRBV12-5	TRBJ2-2	TGCCATAAACCGGGACAGGGGACCGCCGGGGAGCTGTTTTTT	CHKPGQGTAGELFF
-	-	TRBV9	TRBJ1-2	TGTGCCAGCAGCTGGGCCAAGGGAGCTAACTATGGCTACACCTTC	CASSWAKGANYGYTF
-	-	TRBV19	TRBJ2-6	TGTGCCAGTCGGAACAAGGCTGCGGCCAACGTCCTGACTTTC	CASRNKAAANVLTF
-	-	TRBV27	TRBJ2-7	TGTGCCAGCAGTTTCTCGCTGGACTACGAGCAGTACTTC	CASSFSLDYEQYF
-	TRBD1	TRBV25-1	TRBJ2-7	TGTGCCAGCAGTGATCCAGGGACAGTAGGCGAGCAGTACTTC	CASSDPGTVGEQYF
-	-	TRBV4-2	TRBJ2-7	TGTGCCAGCAGCCAAGATAACCGGGGCTGGTTCGAGCAGTACTTC	CASSQDNRGWFEQYF
-	-	TRBV5-1	TRBJ2-3	TGCGCCAGCAGCATTCTCCCAGGCGGATCTGCAGATACGCAGTATTTT	CASSILPGGSADTQYF
-	TRBD1	TRBV2	TRBJ2-5	TGTGCCAGCAGCCGGCTGACAGGGGGCAGTTTCGGAGAGACCCAGTACTTC	CASSRLTGGSFGETQYF
-	TRBD2	TRBV7-2	TRBJ2-2	TGTGCCAGCAGCCCCTACTTTCGAGCGGGAAGGAGTACCGGGGAGCTGTTTTTT	CASSPYFRAGRSTGELFF
-	TRBD1	TRBV11-1	TRBJ1-2	TGTGCCAGCAGCCGGGGACAGCTTTTCTATGGCTACACCTTC	CASSRGQLFYGYTF
-	-	TRBV5-1	TRBJ2-3	TGCGCCAGCAGCTTGGGGCCGGAGATTGGCACAGATACGCAGTATTTT	CASSLGPEIGTDTQYF
-	-	TRBV30	TRBJ1-2	TGTGCCTGGAGGGGGGACAAGTCCGACTATGGCTACACCTTC	CAWRGDKSDYGYTF
-	TRBD2	TRBV25-1	TRBJ2-1	TGTGCCAGCAGTGGAACCGGGACTAGCGGGGCCTACAATGAGCAGTTCTTC	CASSGTGTSGAYNEQFF
-	-	TRBV2	TRBJ2-1	TGTGCCAGCAACTACGACCCGGTGGTGGGGAATGAGCAGTTCTTC	CASNYDPVVGNEQFF
once	-	TRBV11-3	TRBJ2-3	TGTGCCAGCAGCTTAGATCAGCCAGATACGCAGTATTTT	CASSLDQPDTQYF
-	-	TRBV28	TRBJ1-6	TGTGCCAGCAGTCCCTCCCCCGGGGGCTCACCCCTCCACTTT	CASSPSPGGSPLHF
once	-	TRBV5-4	TRBJ2-2	TGTGCCAGCAGCCTACAGCGCGCGAACACCGGGGAGCTGTTTTTT	CASSLQRANTGELFF
-	TRBD1	TRBV6-5	TRBJ2-7	TGTGCCAGCAGTTACCGGGACAGGGGCGGGGAGCAGTACTTC	CASSYRDRGGEQYF
-	-	TRBV18	TRBJ1-5	TGTGCCAGCTCACCTCAGAGGGGTCAGCCCCAGCATTTT	CASSPQRGQPQHF
-	-	TRBV28	TRBJ1-3	TGTGCCAGCAGTCGTACGGCCCCCTCTGGAAACACCATATATTTT	CASSRTAPSGNTIYF
-	-	TRBV21-1	TRBJ1-5	TGTGCCAGCACCCACCTTAAAATGGGTAGGCGCAATCAGCCCCAGCATTTT	CASTHLKMGRRNQPQHF
-	-	TRBV18	TRBJ1-1	TGTGCCAGCTCACCTGGAACAGAAGCTTTCTTT	CASSPGTEAFF
-	-	TRBV2	TRBJ1-2	TGTGCCAGCTCATCCGGTGGCTACACCTTC	CASSSGGYTF
-	-	TRBV27	TRBJ1-1	TGTGCCAGCAGTCCGTACGGGGGGAACACTGAAGCTTTCTTT	CASSPYGGNTEAFF
-	-	TRBV19	TRBJ2-7	TGTGCCAGTAGTGACCAGAAAGGCGAGCAGTACTTC	CASSDQKGEQYF
-	TRBD1	TRBV19	TRBJ2-7	TGTGCCAGTAGTACTGACAGGGGTCGGAAGCAGTACTTC	CASSTDRGRKQYF